Included here is one TCR beta chain sequence, with context. The junction shows a germline mismatch at one end, possibly a read error. This entry is derived from a study of Graves' ophthalmopathy and Graves' hyperthyroidism. Study as a whole: Peripheral blood was collected at initial diagnosis, before any treatment.

The study enrolled ophthalmopathy donors with moderate-to-severe activity, CAS ≥3, NOSPECS ≥4 and duration under 3 months. Other autoimmune diseases, uncontrolled infections, pregnancy and lactation each led to patient exclusion. Diagnoses were established from clinical symptoms, serum thyroxine, TRAb, thyroid ultrasound and orbital computed tomography. RNA transcripts provided the template for amplifying TCR beta CDR3 regions. First-round RT-PCR relied on HTBI primers, and a second-round multiplex PCR came next. TCRdb re-called the multiplex PCR reads through MiXCR, storing one row per CDR3 protein. The table records about 740,000 distinct CDR3 sequences, 40% of them present only once. Germline-derived CDR1 and CDR2 are ENHRY and SYGVKD. The CDR3 totals 15 residues.

The sequence was obtained from an adult man with Graves' ophthalmopathy. Sequencing was carried out using peripheral blood. The rearrangement links TRBV10-3 to TRBJ2-7, with a possible D match to TRBD2 (6 bases). The chain's CDR3 is CASSTAGLISYEQYF. CDR3 sequence (DNA): TGTGCCAGCAGTACAGCGGGTCTCATCTCCTACGAGCAGTACTTC.